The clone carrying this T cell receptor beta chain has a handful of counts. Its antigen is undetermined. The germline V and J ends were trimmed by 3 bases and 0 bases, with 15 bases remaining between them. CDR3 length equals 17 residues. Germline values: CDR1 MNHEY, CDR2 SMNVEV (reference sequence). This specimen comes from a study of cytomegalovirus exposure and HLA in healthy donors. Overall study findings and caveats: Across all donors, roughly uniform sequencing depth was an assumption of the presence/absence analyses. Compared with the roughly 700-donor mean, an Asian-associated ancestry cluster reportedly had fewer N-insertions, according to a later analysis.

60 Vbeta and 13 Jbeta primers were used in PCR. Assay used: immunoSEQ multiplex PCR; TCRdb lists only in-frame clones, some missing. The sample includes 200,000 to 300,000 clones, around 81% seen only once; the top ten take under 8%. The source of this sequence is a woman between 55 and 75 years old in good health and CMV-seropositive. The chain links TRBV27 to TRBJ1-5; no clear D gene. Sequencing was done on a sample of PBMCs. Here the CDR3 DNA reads TGTGCCAGCAGTTTCCTGAGGGAGGTTAATAGCAATCAGCCCCAGCATTTT. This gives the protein CASSFLREVNSNQPQHF.